This passage covers 27 T cell receptor beta chains from one sample sequenced in a study of OX40 agonist ivuxolimab in advanced cancers. The assay was immunoSEQ multiplex PCR, and TCRdb's table has in-frame clones only and misses some. The sample shows about 48,000 clones, approximately 83% of them seen only once. Material: CD4+ or CD8+ T cells sorted from blood, obtained in a trial of the OX40 agonist ivuxolimab. The source of these receptors is an adult with an advanced solid tumor such as melanoma, head and neck, liver or kidney cancer.

This clone was detected only a few times. The V and J genes are TRBV7-5 and TRBJ1-1; the table's D gene call, TRBD1, was not cross checked with the DNA. TRBV7-5 is described as a pseudogene. The CDR3 consists of 15 residues. For the CDR3, the DNA is TGTGCCAGAAGCCCTGGACAGGGCAAGCACACTGAAGCTTTCTTT. It encodes CARSPGQGKHTEAFF.

CDR3 sequence: CASSHWRDGTYEQYF. CDR3 nucleotides: TGTGCCAGCAGCCATTGGCGGGACGGTACCTACGAGCAGTACTTC. V gene TRBV5-6 combines with J gene TRBJ2-7, with D possibly TRBD2 on 6 matching bases. V was pared by 4 bases and J by 2 bases, with 16 bases between. CDR1 SGHDT and CDR2 YYEEEE come from the germline V gene. The CDR3 is made up of 15 amino acids.

This clone was counted between two and nine times. The chain uses TRBV6-4 and TRBJ1-1; TRBD1 matches 7 bases. This CDR3 is 12 amino acids long. V shed 0 bases and J 10 bases; nucleotides not matched to a gene: 2. Germline CDR1 is MRHNA and CDR2 is SNTAGT. CDR3 coding DNA: TGTGCCAGCAGTGACTCGACAGGGACAGCTTTCTTT. It encodes CASSDSTGTAFF.

This sequence joins TRBV4-3 and TRBJ1-1, with 8 bases that match TRBD1. Trimming removed 5 bases from V and 6 bases from J; junction bases left unmatched: 5. Germline V gene data show CDR1 as LGHNA and CDR2 as YSLEER. The CDR3 totals 13 residues. The CDR3 reads CASSFNRGAEAFF. The CDR3, as DNA: TGCGCCAGCAGCTTCAACAGGGGGGCTGAAGCTTTCTTT.

The chain joins TRBV15 to TRBJ2-7; 12 bases map to TRBD2. Losses at the gene ends were 4 bases for V and 1 base for J; bases not matched to a gene: 2. Germline values: CDR1 LNHNV, CDR2 YYDKDF (reference sequence). The CDR3 totals 15 residues. CDR3 nucleotide sequence: TGTGCCACCAGCACCGGACTAGCGGGGTCCTACGAGCAGTACTTC. This sequence encodes CATSTGLAGSYEQYF.

The genes are TRBV12-5 and TRBJ1-1; D unclear. Trimming cost V 5 bases and J 0 bases, with 10 bases left between them. The germline V gene encodes CDR1 LGHNT and CDR2 FRNRAP. The CDR3 covers 14 residues. The DNA for the CDR3 is TGTGCTAGTGGTGTCTCGACGGTGAACACTGAAGCTTTCTTT. This encodes CASGVSTVNTEAFF.

This clone has just one count. The rearrangement joins TRBV9 to TRBJ1-4; the D gene is possibly TRBD1 (5 bases). Trimming cost V 4 bases and J 8 bases, with 18 bases left between them. CDR3 length equals 15 residues. The germline gives CDR1 SGDLS, CDR2 YYNGEE. The CDR3 DNA is TGTGCCAGCAGCTCCCGGGGAGGGAGGGGCGAAAAACTGTTTTTT. As protein: CASSSRGGRGEKLFF.

V and J are TRBV12-2 and TRBJ1-2. TRBV12-2 is a known pseudogene. This CDR3 has 22 amino acids. CDR3 nucleotide sequence: TGTGCAAGTCGCTTAGTAAGGGTCTGGGCGTTAACGTCGGGACGGATAAACTATGGCTACACCTTC. Translating it yields CASRLVRVWALTSGRINYGYTF.

The chain combines TRBV14 with TRBJ2-7; a weak D match, TRBD2 (6 bases). The germline gives CDR1 SGHDN, CDR2 FVKESK. CDR3 size: 15 residues. V shed 2 bases and J shed 4 bases, with 15 bases lying between them. The CDR3 reads CASSQPAVGGYEQYF. The DNA for the CDR3 is TGTGCCAGCAGCCAACCGGCCGTGGGGGGATACGAGCAGTACTTC.

The chain joins TRBV18 to TRBJ2-7, with no clear D. The germline V gene has CDR1 KGHSH and CDR2 LQKENI. This CDR3 spans 14 amino acids. Trimming pared 1 base from V and 2 bases from J, leaving 9 bases between. The CDR3 region has the DNA TGTGCCAGCTCACCACGGACGCCCACCTACGAGCAGTACTTC. This encodes CASSPRTPTYEQYF. The full variable domain, rest sourced from reference TRBV18 and TRBJ2-7, is NAGVMQNPRHLVRRRGQEARLRCSPMKGHSHVYWYRQLPEEGLKFMVYLQKENIIDESGMPKERFSAEFPKEGPSILRIQQVVRGDSAAYFCASSPRTPTYEQYFGPGTRLTVT.

CDR3: CASSFSDRTNEQFF. CDR3 bases: TGTGCCAGCAGCTTCTCCGACAGGACAAATGAGCAGTTCTTC. This chain uses TRBV5-4 with TRBJ2-1; weak D call: TRBD1 (6 bases). From germline, CDR1 is SGHNT and CDR2 YYREEE (reference sequence). The CDR3 is made up of 14 amino acids. V lost 2 bases to trimming and J lost 7 bases, with 13 bases between them.

The CDR3 DNA reads TGTGCCAGCAGCCTGGGGGACAGAAACAATGAAAAACTGTTTTTT. Its protein product is CASSLGDRNNEKLFF. V is TRBV28 and J is TRBJ1-4; 7 bases are shared with TRBD1. J gave up 5 bases and V 6 bases, and 9 bases lay outside the gene matches. CDR3 length equals 15 residues. From germline, CDR1 is MDHEN and CDR2 SYDVKM.

This clone was recorded once. The chain has TRBV7-6 and TRBJ2-1; D is possibly TRBD1 or TRBD2 (6 bases each). The V end was cut by 0 bases, the J end by 8 bases, with 14 bases between. Germline CDR1 reads SGHVS; CDR2 reads FNYEAQ. The CDR3 sequence is 15 residues long. CDR3: CASSLAGGQGYEQFF. The CDR3 DNA follows: TGTGCCAGCAGCTTAGCGGGGGGCCAGGGATATGAGCAGTTCTTC.

V gene TRBV5-1 combines with J gene TRBJ1-2, with D hard to call. The V and J ends lost 3 bases and 8 bases respectively, with 23 bases between them. Germline values: CDR1 SGHRS, CDR2 YFSETQ. CDR3 length: 16 residues. This CDR3 is CASSSPLFERVQGYTF. The CDR3 nucleotides read TGCGCCAGCAGCTCCCCTTTATTCGAGAGGGTGCAAGGCTACACCTTC.

This clone is medium-sized within its sample. The CDR3 here is CASSQRTVNTEAFF. The CDR3 coding sequence is TGCGCCAGCAGCCAAAGGACGGTGAACACTGAAGCTTTCTTT. J is TRBJ1-1 and V is TRBV4-1, with D unresolved. Trimming shortened V by 2 bases and J by 0 bases, and 7 bases separated the two germline ends. Germline CDR1 MGHRA, CDR2 YSYEKL. The CDR3 length is 14 residues.

The genes are TRBV14 and TRBJ1-6; possibly TRBD1 for D (5 bases). V was pared by 1 base and J by 6 bases, with 7 bases between. The CDR3 has 14 amino acids. Germline V lookup: CDR1 SGHDN, CDR2 FVKESK. Here the CDR3 DNA reads TGTGCCAGCAGCCAAGCAGGGTTTAATTCACCCCTCCACTTT. This translates into CASSQAGFNSPLHF.

The chain links TRBV19 to TRBJ1-5; 8 bases are shared with TRBD1. The CDR3 is 17 amino acids. Germline-derived CDR1 and CDR2 are LNHDA and SQIVND (reference sequence). V was pared by 3 bases and J by 0 bases, with 7 bases of the junction left unmatched. This CDR3 reads CASSISGQETSNQPQHF. DNA for the CDR3: TGTGCCAGTAGTATTTCGGGACAGGAGACTAGCAATCAGCCCCAGCATTTT.

The chain links TRBV6-1 to TRBJ1-2; TRBD1 aligns across 7 bases. Germline CDR1 is MNHNS and CDR2 is SASEGT. The trim removed 4 bases at V and 4 bases at J, leaving 0 bases unmatched. The CDR3 runs to 12 residues. This chain's CDR3 is CASSGQGYGYTF. The CDR3 region has the DNA TGTGCCAGCAGTGGACAGGGCTATGGCTACACCTTC.

This clone appeared a single time. This chain uses TRBV13 with TRBJ2-1, with no clear D. The CDR3 runs 11 residues. V shed 3 bases and J shed 10 bases, with 7 bases lying between them. The V gene's germline CDR1 is PRHDT and CDR2 FYEKMQ (reference sequence). Here the CDR3 reads CASSLTTEQFF. The CDR3 DNA sequence: TGTGCCAGCAGCTTGACGACGGAGCAGTTCTTC.

The J gene is TRBJ2-3, the V gene TRBV7-2; perhaps TRBD1 as D (5 bases). The CDR3 has 15 amino acids. Trimming took off 1 base at V and 3 bases at J, with 11 bases between the two ends. The V gene's germline CDR1 is SGHTA and CDR2 FQGNSA. The CDR3 nucleotides read TGTGCCAGCAGCTTAGTGCCAGGGCGGACAGATACGCAGTATTTT. It specifies CASSLVPGRTDTQYF.

This rearrangement joins TRBV5-4 to TRBJ2-5; D ambiguous. Trimming left V 0 bases short and J 0 bases short, with 3 bases between. Germline lookup yields CDR1 SGHNT and CDR2 YYREEE (reference sequence). CDR3 length: 13 amino acids. As DNA, the CDR3 is TGTGCCAGCAGCTTGGGGTACCAAGAGACCCAGTACTTC. Translation gives CASSLGYQETQYF.

The chain links TRBV5-6 to TRBJ1-1; no firm D call. V lost 0 bases, J lost 5 bases, and 5 bases lay in between. Looked up from germline, CDR1 is SGHDT and CDR2 is YYEEEE. This CDR3 has 12 amino acids. The CDR3 coding sequence is TGTGCCAGCAGCTTGGAGGCGACTGAAGCTTTCTTT. The encoded protein is CASSLEATEAFF.

The chain is built from TRBV30 and TRBJ1-2; perhaps TRBD1 as D (6 bases). Deletions cut 2 bases from V and 7 bases from J, with 20 bases between. The CDR3 consists of 15 residues. CDR1 is GTSNPN and CDR2 is SVGIG in the germline V gene (reference sequence). CDR3 region: CAWSPLSGGAGGYTF. CDR3 nucleotide sequence: TGTGCCTGGAGTCCCTTAAGTGGGGGCGCGGGTGGCTACACCTTC.

This clone is a singleton in its sample. This sequence joins TRBV7-9 and TRBJ1-2; TRBD1 is a possible D gene (5 bases). Germline lookup yields CDR1 SEHNR and CDR2 FQNEAQ (reference sequence). V shed 1 base and J shed 3 bases, with 12 bases lying between them. This CDR3 region has 15 residues. Here the CDR3 reads CASSLDGIQDYGYTF. CDR3 in DNA: TGTGCCAGCAGCTTAGATGGTATACAGGACTATGGCTACACCTTC.

This chain connects TRBV4-1 to TRBJ2-7; 9 positions match TRBD2. CDR3 size: 14 residues. V lost 6 bases to trimming and J lost 6 bases; unmatched junction nucleotides: 9. In germline, CDR1 is MGHRA, CDR2 YSYEKL. The CDR3 DNA sequence: TGCGCCAGCAGACTCGCGGGGGGGGGATCCGAGCAGTACTTC. Protein sequence: CASRLAGGGSEQYF.

Details on this clone: The junction departs from the called germline gene at one end, perhaps through a read error. The chain uses TRBV7-2 and TRBJ1-2; 11 bases fit TRBD1. Germline CDR1 is SGHTA and CDR2 is FQGNSA. The CDR3 loop spans 15 amino acids. CDR3 nucleotides: TGTGCCAGCAGCTTAGGGACAGGGGGCTCCTATGGCCACACCTTC. Translated, it gives CASSLGTGGSYGHTF.

This sequence joins TRBV11-2 and TRBJ2-7; perhaps TRBD1 as D (6 bases). This CDR3 has 13 amino acids. V dropped 6 bases and J dropped 5 bases, with 14 bases sitting between them. The germline V gene has CDR1 SGHAT and CDR2 FQNNGV. The CDR3 nucleotides are TGTGCCAGCAGGCCAACAGGGAAAAACGAGCAGTACTTC. It encodes CASRPTGKNEQYF.